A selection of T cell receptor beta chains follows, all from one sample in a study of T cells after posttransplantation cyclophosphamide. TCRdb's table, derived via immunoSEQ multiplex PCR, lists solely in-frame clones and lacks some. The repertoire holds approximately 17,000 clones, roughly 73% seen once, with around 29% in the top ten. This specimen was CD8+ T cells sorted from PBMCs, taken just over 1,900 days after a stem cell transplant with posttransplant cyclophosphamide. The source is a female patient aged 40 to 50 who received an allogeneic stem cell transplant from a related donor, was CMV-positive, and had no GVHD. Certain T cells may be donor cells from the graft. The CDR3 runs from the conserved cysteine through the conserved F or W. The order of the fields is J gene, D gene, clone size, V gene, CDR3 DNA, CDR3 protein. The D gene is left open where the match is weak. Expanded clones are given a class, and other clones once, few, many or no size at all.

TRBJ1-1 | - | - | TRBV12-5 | TGTGCTAGTGGTCCCCTGGACAGCTTAGAAGCTTTCTTT | CASGPLDSLEAFF
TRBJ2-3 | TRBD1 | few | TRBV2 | TGTGCCAGAGGACAGGGCGAGACAGATACGCAGTATTTT | CARGQGETDTQYF
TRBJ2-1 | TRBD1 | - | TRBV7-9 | TGTGCCAGCAGGCACCACACCGGGACAGATGAGCAGTTCTTC | CASRHHTGTDEQFF
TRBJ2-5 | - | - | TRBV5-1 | TGCGCCAGCAGCTTGTACGGGTGGGAGACCCAGTACTTC | CASSLYGWETQYF
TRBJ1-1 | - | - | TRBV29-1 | TGCAGCGTTGAGGGGGGGAACACTGAAGCTTTCTTT | CSVEGGNTEAFF
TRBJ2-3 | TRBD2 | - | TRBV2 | TGTGCCAGCAGCCCGCCTACCCTCGCGGGGGTTATAGATACGCAGTATTTT | CASSPPTLAGVIDTQYF
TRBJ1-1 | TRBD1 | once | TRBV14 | TGTGCCAGCAGCCAAGATAAGGACAGGGGAAAGAATACTGAAGCTTTCTTT | CASSQDKDRGKNTEAFF
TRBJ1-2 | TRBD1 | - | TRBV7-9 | TGTGCCAGCAGCTTAAGGGACAGGGAAGGCTATGGCTACACCTTC | CASSLRDREGYGYTF
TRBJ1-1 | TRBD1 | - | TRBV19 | TGTGCCAGTAGTATGAACAGGGGGCGCGTGTTGGGCACTGAAGCTTTCTTT | CASSMNRGRVLGTEAFF
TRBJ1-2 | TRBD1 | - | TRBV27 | TGTGCCAGCAGCTCGACAGGGGCTTATGGCTACACCTTC | CASSSTGAYGYTF
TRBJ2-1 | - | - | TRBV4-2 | TGTGCCAGCAGCCCTCCACCGGAGGAGGAATACTACAATGAGCAGTTCTTC | CASSPPPEEEYYNEQFF
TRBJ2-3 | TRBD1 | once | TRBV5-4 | TGTGCCAGCAGCTTAGGGACAGGCGTTAGCACAGATACGCAGTATTTT | CASSLGTGVSTDTQYF
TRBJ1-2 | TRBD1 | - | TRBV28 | TGTGCCAGCAGTCGTGACGGACAGGATGGCTACACCTTC | CASSRDGQDGYTF
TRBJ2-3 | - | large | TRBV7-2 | TGTGCCAGCAGCATCCCCGGCGGCCCTGGAAGTGCAGATACGCAGTATTTT | CASSIPGGPGSADTQYF
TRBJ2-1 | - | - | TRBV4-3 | TGCGCCAGCAGCCAAGGGCGGTTCATGGGCAATGAGCAGTTCTTC | CASSQGRFMGNEQFF
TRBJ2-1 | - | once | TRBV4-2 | TGTGCCAGCAGCCAAGCCCACACTAGGCAAACGAGGAGCTCCTACAATGAGCAGTTCTTC | CASSQAHTRQTRSSYNEQFF